This paragraph covers one TCR beta chain sequence. Its antigen is as yet unknown. Using immunoSEQ multiplex PCR, the repertoire was profiled, and TCRdb retains in-frame clones only, with some absent. The sample yields about 680,000 clones, around 90% seen once. The germline CDR1 and CDR2 sequences are SGDLS and YYNGEE. Unmatched junction bases numbered 6, after V lost 7 bases and J lost 4 bases. This CDR3 region has 14 residues. Terminally differentiated effector memory CD45RA+ cells were left out of the naive CD8 fraction, which was CD45RO-negative and positively selected for CCR7. The source of the sample is a study of shared clonotypes between healthy human individuals. Study information: Samples came from two female and a few male donors aged 18 to 49.

Study-wide findings and caveats: Estimated clonotype richness was generally higher in naive than memory subsets. Sampling used blood alone; tissue repertoires probably differ.

What was sequenced was naive CD8+ T cells sorted from blood. This sequence originates from a man in his thirties or forties in good health. The chain links TRBV9 to TRBJ2-1, with TRBD2 matching 9 bases. The CDR3 nucleotides are TGTGCCAGCGTGGGGCTAGCGGGATACAATGAGCAGTTCTTC. Its translation: CASVGLAGYNEQFF.